This T cell receptor beta chain appears in the sequencing data of a study of blood T cell repertoires in COVID-19. Study-level information: Whether acute or convalescent, the COVID-19 samples came from the United States, Italy and Spain. Sources were T cells, B-cell-depleted T cells, or PBMCs; the material itself was cDNA or gDNA.

The V gene end was trimmed by 0 bases and the J gene end by 4 bases; junction bases not matched to a gene: 2. This CDR3 spans 14 amino acids. Per the germline V gene, CDR1 is SEHNR and CDR2 is FQNEAQ (reference sequence). Under the authors' procedure: Quantification of nucleated cells was approximated via reference gene primer amplification. Libraries were prepared by immunoSEQ multiplex PCR; TCRdb keeps only in-frame clonotypes and omits some of them. V, J and clone size are those of that table, while D and trimming were read from the DNA. The data contain approximately 170,000 clones, under 90% of them singletons. Participants had their cohort set by participant-reported clinical history.

This chain links TRBV7-9 with TRBJ2-5; 7 nucleotides match TRBD1. Specimen: PBMCs or T cells enriched from blood (not recorded which). This clonotype originated in a woman aged 45 to 65 who had recovered from COVID-19. CDR3: CASSLAGTAETQYF. CDR3 in DNA: TGTGCCAGCAGCTTAGCGGGGACAGCAGAGACCCAGTACTTC.